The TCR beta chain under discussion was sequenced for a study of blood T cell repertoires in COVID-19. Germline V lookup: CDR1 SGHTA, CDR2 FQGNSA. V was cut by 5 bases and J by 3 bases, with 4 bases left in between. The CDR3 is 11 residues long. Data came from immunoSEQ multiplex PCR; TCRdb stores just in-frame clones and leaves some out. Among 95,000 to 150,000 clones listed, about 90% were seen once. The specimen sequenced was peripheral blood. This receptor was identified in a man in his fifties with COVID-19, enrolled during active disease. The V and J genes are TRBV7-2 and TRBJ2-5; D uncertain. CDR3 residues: CASSPKETQYF. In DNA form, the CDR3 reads TGTGCCAGCAGCCCCAAAGAGACCCAGTACTTC.